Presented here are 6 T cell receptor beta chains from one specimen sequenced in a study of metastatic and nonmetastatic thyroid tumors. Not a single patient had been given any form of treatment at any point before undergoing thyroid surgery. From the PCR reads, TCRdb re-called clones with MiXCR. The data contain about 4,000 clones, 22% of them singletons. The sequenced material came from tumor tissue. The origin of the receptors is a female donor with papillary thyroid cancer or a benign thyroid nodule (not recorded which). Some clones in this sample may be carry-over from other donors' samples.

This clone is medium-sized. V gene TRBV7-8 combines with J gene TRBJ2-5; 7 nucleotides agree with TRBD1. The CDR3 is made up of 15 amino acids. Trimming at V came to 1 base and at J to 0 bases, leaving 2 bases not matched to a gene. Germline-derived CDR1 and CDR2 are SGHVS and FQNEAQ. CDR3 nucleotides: TGTGCCAGCAGCTTAGGGACAGGTGACCAAGAGACCCAGTACTTC. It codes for CASSLGTGDQETQYF.

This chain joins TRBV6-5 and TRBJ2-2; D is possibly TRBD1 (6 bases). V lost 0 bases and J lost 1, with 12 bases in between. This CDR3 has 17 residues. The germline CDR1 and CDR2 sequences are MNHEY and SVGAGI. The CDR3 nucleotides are TGTGCCAGCAGTTACTCGATGAGGGGGATGAACACCGGGGAGCTGTTTTTT. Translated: CASSYSMRGMNTGELFF.

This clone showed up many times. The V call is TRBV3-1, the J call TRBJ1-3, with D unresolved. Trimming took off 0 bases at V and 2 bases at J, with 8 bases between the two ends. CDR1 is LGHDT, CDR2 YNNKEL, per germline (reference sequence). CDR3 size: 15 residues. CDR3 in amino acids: CASSQDSGAGNTIYF. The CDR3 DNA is TGTGCCAGCAGCCAAGACAGTGGGGCTGGAAACACCATATATTTT.

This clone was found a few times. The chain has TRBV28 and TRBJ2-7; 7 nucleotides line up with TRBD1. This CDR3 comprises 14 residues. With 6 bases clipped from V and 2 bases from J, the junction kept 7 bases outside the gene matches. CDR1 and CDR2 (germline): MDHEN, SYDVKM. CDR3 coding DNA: TGTGCCAGCAGCGACAGGGAAGGAGCCTACGAGCAGTACTTC. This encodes CASSDREGAYEQYF.

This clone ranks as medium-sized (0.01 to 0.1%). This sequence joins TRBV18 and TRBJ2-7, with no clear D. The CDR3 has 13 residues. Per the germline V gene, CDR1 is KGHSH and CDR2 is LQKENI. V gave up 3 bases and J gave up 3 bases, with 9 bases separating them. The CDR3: CASSPPRGYEQYF. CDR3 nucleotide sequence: TGTGCCAGCTCACCCCCTCGCGGCTACGAGCAGTACTTC.

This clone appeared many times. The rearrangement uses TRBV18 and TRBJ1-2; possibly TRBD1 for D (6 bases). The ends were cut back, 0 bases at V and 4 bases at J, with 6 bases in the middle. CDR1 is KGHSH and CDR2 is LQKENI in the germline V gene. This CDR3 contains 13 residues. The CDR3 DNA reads TGTGCCAGCTCACCACCGGGGGCCTATGGCTACACCTTC. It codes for CASSPPGAYGYTF.